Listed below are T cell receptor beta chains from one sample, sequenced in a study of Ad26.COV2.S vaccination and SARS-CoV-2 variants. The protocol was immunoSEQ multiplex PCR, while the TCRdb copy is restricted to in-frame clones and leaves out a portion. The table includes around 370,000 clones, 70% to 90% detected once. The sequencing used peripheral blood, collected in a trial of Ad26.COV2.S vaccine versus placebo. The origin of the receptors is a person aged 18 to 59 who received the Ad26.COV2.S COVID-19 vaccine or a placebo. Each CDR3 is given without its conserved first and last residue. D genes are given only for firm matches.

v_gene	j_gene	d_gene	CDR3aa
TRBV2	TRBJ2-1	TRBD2	ASSEGTKVNEQF
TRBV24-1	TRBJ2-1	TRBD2	ATSDPGGESYNEQF
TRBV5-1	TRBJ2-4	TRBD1	ASSLGGWDSDIQY
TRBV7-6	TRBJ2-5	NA	ASSLFGGAETQY
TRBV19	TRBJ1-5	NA	ASSIGPGQPQH
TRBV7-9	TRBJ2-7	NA	ASSRGHSGQQY
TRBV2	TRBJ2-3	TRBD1	ASSRDRATTDTQY
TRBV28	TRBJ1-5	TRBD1	ASSLLFDRGKGQPQH
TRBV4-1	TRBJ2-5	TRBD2	ASSLTSGGAQETQY
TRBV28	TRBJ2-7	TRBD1	ASSPQGALPLEQY
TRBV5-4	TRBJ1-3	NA	ASSPGQARSGNTIY
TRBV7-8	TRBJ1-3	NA	ASSLGTGNTIY
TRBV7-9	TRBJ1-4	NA	ASSLIAGAGRSEKLF
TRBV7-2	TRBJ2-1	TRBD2	ASSPGGPSNLNEQF
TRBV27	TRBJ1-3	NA	ASRAGTRGNTIY
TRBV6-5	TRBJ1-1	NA	ASSGVFTEAF
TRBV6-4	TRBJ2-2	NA	ASRPVGSNTGELF
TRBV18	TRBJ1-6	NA	ASSDHNSPLH
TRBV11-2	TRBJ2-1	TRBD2	ASSLGSGGPSYNEQF
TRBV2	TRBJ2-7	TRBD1	ASIRDRGYEQY
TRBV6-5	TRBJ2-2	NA	ASSSGFGTGELF
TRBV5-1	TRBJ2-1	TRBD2	ASSLVAGGNEQF
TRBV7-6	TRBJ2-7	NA	ASSLDRASDEQY
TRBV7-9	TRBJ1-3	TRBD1	ASSTPTGATGNTIY
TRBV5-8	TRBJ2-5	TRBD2	ASIARGGRETQY
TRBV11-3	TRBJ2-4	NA	ASSLDRQGWRENIQY
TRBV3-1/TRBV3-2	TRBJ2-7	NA	ASSRTQTYEQY
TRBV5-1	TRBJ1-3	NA	ASSLAGSGNTIY
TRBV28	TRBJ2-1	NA	ASSLGTEQF
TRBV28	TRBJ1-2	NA	ASSPLGGNYGYT
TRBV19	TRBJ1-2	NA	ASSTTPQTTYGYT
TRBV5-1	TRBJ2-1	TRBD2	ASSLGFSGGAGNEQF
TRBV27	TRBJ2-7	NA	ASSPPSPAIYEQY
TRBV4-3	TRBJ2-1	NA	ASSQEMDGYLGEQF
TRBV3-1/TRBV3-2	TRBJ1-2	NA	ASSRQLANYGYT
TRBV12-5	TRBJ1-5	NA	ASGSNDQPQH
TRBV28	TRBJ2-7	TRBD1	ASSLPPGQGGGYSYEQY
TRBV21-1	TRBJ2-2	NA	ASSKERGPEGNVNTGELF
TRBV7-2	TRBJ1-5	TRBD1	ASSLVGTGHQPQH
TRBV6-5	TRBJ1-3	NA	ASSYSGNSGNTIY
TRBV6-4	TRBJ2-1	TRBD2	ASRQAGGSYNEQF
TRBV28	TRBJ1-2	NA	ASSLWGADLRGYT
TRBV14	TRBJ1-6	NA	ASSQDRQSRWNSPLH
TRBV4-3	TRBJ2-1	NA	ASSQGIHNEQF
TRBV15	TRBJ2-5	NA	ATSRAGLQETQY
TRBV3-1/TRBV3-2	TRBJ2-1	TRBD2	ASSHLGTSGGHRSSYNEQF